These T cell receptor beta chains were read from a single sample in a study of regulatory T cells in long-lasting Graves disease. TCRdb re-called the multiplex PCR reads with MiXCR, one entry per CDR3 protein. The top ten clones hold about 12% of a sample with hundreds of thousands of distinct CDR3 sequences, about 16% of them seen once. A further study also used this sample, focusing on T cells in Graves' hyperthyroidism and ophthalmopathy.

The specimen was peripheral blood mononuclear cells (PBMCs), collected at new diagnosis, from a patient treated with antithyroid drugs. These receptors were collected from a man younger than 30 with Graves disease. CDR3s include the opening cysteine and the closing phenylalanine or tryptophan. The D gene is left open where the match is weak. Size is stated for part of the rows, as once, few or many counts, or as a class when the clone is expanded.

clone_size,d_call,j_call,v_call,cdr3_aa,cdr3_nt
few,-,TRBJ1-1,TRBV9,CASSVGEHEAFF,TGTGCCAGCAGCGTAGGGGAGCACGAAGCTTTCTTT
many,-,TRBJ2-5,TRBV5-1,CASSSRTLQETQYF,TGCGCCAGCAGCTCACGGACACTACAAGAGACCCAGTACTTC
-,-,TRBJ1-1,TRBV4-1,CASSQATVRTNTEAFF,TGCGCCAGCAGCCAAGCCACCGTACGGACGAACACTGAAGCTTTCTTT
-,-,TRBJ2-1,TRBV28,CASSLGSGGPYNEQFF,TGTGCCAGCAGTTTGGGGTCGGGCGGCCCCTACAATGAGCAGTTCTTC
-,TRBD1,TRBJ2-2,TRBV12-3/TRBV12-4,CTSSSTGGTGELFF,TGTACCAGCAGTTCGACAGGGGGAACCGGGGAGCTGTTTTTT
-,TRBD2,TRBJ2-7,TRBV5-4,CASSLGLAGTEQYF,TGTGCCAGCAGCTTGGGACTAGCGGGGACCGAGCAGTACTTC
-,TRBD1,TRBJ1-4,TRBV30,CAWTWDSLYEKLFF,TGTGCCTGGACCTGGGACAGCCTTTATGAAAAACTGTTTTTT
few,TRBD2,TRBJ2-2,TRBV5-8,CASSRPGLASGELFF,TGTGCCAGCAGTCGACCGGGACTAGCGTCCGGGGAGCTGTTTTTT
-,TRBD2,TRBJ2-7,TRBV28,CASGLTEGLAGEYEQYF,TGTGCCAGCGGTCTGACAGAAGGACTAGCGGGAGAATACGAGCAGTACTTC
-,-,TRBJ1-5,TRBV7-3,CASSLIGGLNQPQHF,TGTGCCAGCAGCTTAATCGGGGGACTCAATCAGCCCCAGCATTTT
many,-,TRBJ1-1,TRBV12-3/TRBV12-4,CASSLATAEAFF,TGTGCCAGCAGTTTAGCGACGGCTGAAGCTTTCTTT